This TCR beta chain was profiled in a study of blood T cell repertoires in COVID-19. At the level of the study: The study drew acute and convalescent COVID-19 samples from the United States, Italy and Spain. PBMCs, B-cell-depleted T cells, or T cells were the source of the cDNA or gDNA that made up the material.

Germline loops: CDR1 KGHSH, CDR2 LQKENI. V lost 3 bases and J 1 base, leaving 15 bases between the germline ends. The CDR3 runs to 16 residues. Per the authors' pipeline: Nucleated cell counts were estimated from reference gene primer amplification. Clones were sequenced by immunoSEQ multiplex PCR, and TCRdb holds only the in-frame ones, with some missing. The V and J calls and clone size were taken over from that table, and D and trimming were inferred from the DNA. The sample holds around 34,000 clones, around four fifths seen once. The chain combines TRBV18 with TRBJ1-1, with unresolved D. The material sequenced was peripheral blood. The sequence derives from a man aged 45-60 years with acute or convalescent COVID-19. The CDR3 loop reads CASSPAPPRANTEAFF. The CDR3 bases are TGTGCCAGCTCACCCGCCCCTCCGAGAGCGAACACTGAAGCTTTCTTT.